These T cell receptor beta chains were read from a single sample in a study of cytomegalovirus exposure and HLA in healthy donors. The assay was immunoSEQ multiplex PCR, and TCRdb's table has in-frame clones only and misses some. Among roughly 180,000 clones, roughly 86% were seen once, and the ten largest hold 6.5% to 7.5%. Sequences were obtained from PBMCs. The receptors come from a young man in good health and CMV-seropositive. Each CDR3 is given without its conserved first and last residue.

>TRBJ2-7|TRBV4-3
ASSHSGTGSYEQY
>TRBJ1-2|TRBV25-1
ASSDQSYYGYT
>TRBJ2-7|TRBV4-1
ASSQDPRQGNYEQY
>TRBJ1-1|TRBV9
ASSVQGVNAEAF
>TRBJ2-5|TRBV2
ASSRGVQETQY
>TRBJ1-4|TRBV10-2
ASTLTGSTNEKLF
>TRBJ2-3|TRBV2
ASSVFRSDTQY
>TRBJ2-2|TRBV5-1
ASSAGLDHTGELF
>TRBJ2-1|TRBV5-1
ASSFQRSGYNEQF
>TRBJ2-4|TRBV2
ASSDGQGLAKNIQY
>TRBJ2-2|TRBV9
ASSEGTGVNTGELF
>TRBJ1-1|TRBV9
ASSVGGWEAGKTEAF
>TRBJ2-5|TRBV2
ASSPIGGETQY
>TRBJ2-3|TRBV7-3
ASSLNRDTQY
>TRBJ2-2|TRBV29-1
SVQTATKDTGELF
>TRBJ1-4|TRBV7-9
ASSLGVTGEGNEKLF
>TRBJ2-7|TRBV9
ASSVEDRGSEQY
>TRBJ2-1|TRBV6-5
ASRSDRGLSNEQF
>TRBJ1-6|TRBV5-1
ASSLSGRENSPLH
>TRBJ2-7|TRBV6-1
ASSEAQPYSYEQY
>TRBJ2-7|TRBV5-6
ASSTTGLHGD
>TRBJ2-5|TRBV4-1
ASSQDRAETQY
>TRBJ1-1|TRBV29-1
SVELEKALEAF
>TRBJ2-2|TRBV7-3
ASSLRGSGELF
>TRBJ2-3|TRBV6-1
ASILGLNADTQY
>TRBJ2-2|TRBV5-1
ASSLERGDPARNGELF
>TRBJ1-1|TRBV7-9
ASSLAGQGGNTEAF
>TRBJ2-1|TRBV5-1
ASSLMGQSSYNEQF
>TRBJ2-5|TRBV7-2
ASSQGLAETQY
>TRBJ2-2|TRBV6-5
ASNPLGGNTGELF
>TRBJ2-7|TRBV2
ASSPEYYEQY
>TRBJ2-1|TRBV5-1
ASIGTSGIDYNEQF
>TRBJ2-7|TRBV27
ASSWAQTSSYEQY
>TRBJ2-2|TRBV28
ASSLVFDRGVGELF
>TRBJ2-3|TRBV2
ASSDRGLTSGSADTQY
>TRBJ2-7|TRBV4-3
ASSQGWGELPYEQY
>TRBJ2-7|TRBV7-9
ASSLGADPYEQY
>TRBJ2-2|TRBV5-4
ASSLTGLYTGELF
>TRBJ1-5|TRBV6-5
ASSFSGNQPQH
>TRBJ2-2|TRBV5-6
ASSLLYTGELF
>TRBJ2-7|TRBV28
ASTAPSAGTFYEQY
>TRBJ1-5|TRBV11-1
ASSQGTGSFEPQH
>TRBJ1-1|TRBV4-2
ASSQGVGRGRGTEAF
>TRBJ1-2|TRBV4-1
ASSQDLGGQQINYGYT
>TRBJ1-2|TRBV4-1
ASSYSVQNNYGYT
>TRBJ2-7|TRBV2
ASSGTGTGTHEQY
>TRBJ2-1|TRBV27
ASSLGGRNEQF
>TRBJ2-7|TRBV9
ASSEGTGLMNEQY
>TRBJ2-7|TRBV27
ASSSDRGFTYEQY
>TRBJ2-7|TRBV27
ASSLGRSYEQY
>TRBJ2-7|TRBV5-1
ASSLTSGSLEQY
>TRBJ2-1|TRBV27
ASTISGRWDEQF
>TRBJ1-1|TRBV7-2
ASSLGQSRTEAF